Sequencing of this T cell receptor beta chain was carried out in a study of T cell repertoires in cytomegalovirus infection. Overall study results and limits: Using cumulative public TCR beta family frequency, the authors identified those who carried CMV together with the relevant HLA.

V lost 4 bases and J 2 bases, leaving 9 bases between the germline ends. The germline V gene has CDR1 MGHRA and CDR2 YSYEKL. There are 14 residues in the CDR3. A single record per CDR3 protein comes from TCRdb applying MiXCR to the reads. The data show some 200,000 distinct CDR3 sequences, with 35% to 40% seen just once and roughly three fifths held by the top ten. Of note for this clonotype: Its specificity is not known.

Sequenced material: CD8+ T cells from cultured PBMCs, taken from culture after CMV antigen stimulation. This TCR was sampled from a human donor in good health (CMV status not recorded). Some clones in this sample may be carry-over from other donors' samples. This chain links TRBV4-1 with TRBJ1-5, with D uncertain. The chain's CDR3 is CASSLLEGNQPQHF. The DNA of the CDR3 is TGCGCCAGCAGCCTTCTCGAGGGCAATCAGCCCCAGCATTTT.